Presented here are 23 T cell receptor beta chains from one specimen sequenced in a study of blood T cell repertoires in COVID-19. The data were produced by immunoSEQ multiplex PCR, yet TCRdb's version contains in-frame clones alone and is incomplete. This sample has about 120,000 clones; roughly 76% occur once, and the top ten carry over 9.5%. Sequencing was performed on peripheral blood. The source of these receptors is a human donor in a cohort sampled during active COVID-19.

The chain is built from TRBV2 and TRBJ2-3; D ambiguous. Germline V gives CDR1 SNHLY, CDR2 FYNNEI. The CDR3 runs to 13 residues. Deletions cut 1 base from V and 4 bases from J, with 6 bases between. This CDR3 is CASSEVLADTQYF. In DNA form, the CDR3 reads TGTGCCAGCAGTGAAGTCCTCGCAGATACGCAGTATTTT.

This clone was detected only once. The V gene is TRBV20-1, the J gene TRBJ1-3; possible D gene TRBD1, 5 bases. The CDR3 has 15 residues. Germline CDR1 reads DFQATT; CDR2 reads SNEGSKA (reference sequence). Trimming pared 3 bases from V and 0 bases from J, leaving 12 bases between. DNA for the CDR3: TGCAGTGCTAGTCTGGGGCCCCGCTCTGGAAACACCATATATTTT. Amino acids: CSASLGPRSGNTIYF.

The chain has TRBV12-3 or TRBV12-4 and TRBJ1-3, with D unclear. V was cut by 6 bases and J by 0 bases, with 6 bases left in between. The CDR3 extends over 13 amino acids. CDR3 sequence (DNA): TGTGCCAGCAGGGGAGACTCTGGAAACACCATATATTTT. Translation gives CASRGDSGNTIYF.

The CDR3 nucleotides read TGTGCCAGCAGCTTAGCGTTCCTTCTCAGGGGCTCTGGGGCCAACGTCCTGACTTTC. Its protein product is CASSLAFLLRGSGANVLTF. This chain links TRBV7-9 with TRBJ2-6, with D maybe TRBD1 (6 bases). The germline V gene has CDR1 SEHNR and CDR2 FQNEAQ (reference sequence). The V gene lost 0 bases and the J gene lost 0 bases, with 15 bases spanning the gap. This CDR3 has 19 amino acids.

The genes are TRBV30 and TRBJ1-6; 9 bases match TRBD1. Germline V gives CDR1 GTSNPN, CDR2 SVGIG (reference sequence). The V segment lost 8 bases and the J segment 15 bases; nucleotides outside the gene matches: 20. This CDR3 is 15 amino acids long. This CDR3 is CATDTRTGEASGLHF. DNA of the CDR3: TGTGCCACCGATACCCGGACAGGGGAGGCCTCAGGCCTCCACTTT.

The genes are TRBV6-1 and TRBJ1-5; D is ambiguous. The V gene lost 2 bases and the J gene lost 0 bases, with 11 bases spanning the gap. From germline, CDR1 is MNHNS and CDR2 SASEGT. The length of the CDR3 is 16 residues. The CDR3 sequence: CASSESGQYSNQPQHF. In DNA form, the CDR3 reads TGTGCCAGCAGTGAAAGCGGCCAGTATAGCAATCAGCCCCAGCATTTT.

The chain is built from TRBV5-4 and TRBJ2-1, with a weak D call TRBD1 (6 bases). Germline lookup yields CDR1 SGHNT and CDR2 YYREEE (reference sequence). The CDR3 is 13 residues long. The V gene lost 0 bases and the J gene lost 7 bases, with 8 bases spanning the gap. DNA for the CDR3: TGTGCCAGCAGCTTGGGGCAGGGGAATGAGCAGTTCTTC. Protein product: CASSLGQGNEQFF.

This chain uses TRBV4-1 with TRBJ2-5; 9 positions agree with TRBD2. The V gene's germline CDR1 is MGHRA and CDR2 YSYEKL. CDR3 length: 16 residues. V gave up 4 bases and J gave up 2 bases; unmatched junction bases: 8. DNA for the CDR3: TGCGCCAGCAGCCGCTTCCAGACTAGCGGACAAGAGACCCAGTACTTC. Translating it yields CASSRFQTSGQETQYF.

The chain joins TRBV3-1 (or the pseudogene TRBV3-2) to TRBJ1-2; TRBD1 agrees at 7 bases. Germline lookup yields CDR1 LGHDT and CDR2 YNNKEL (reference sequence). Trimming cost V 1 base and J 4 bases; bases outside gene matches: 12. The CDR3 spans 17 residues. CDR3 region: CASSQVLLGQRFYGYTF. The DNA for the CDR3 is TGTGCCAGCAGCCAAGTCCTCCTGGGACAGAGGTTCTATGGCTACACCTTC.

The V and J genes are TRBV7-2 and TRBJ1-6, with 8 bases identical to TRBD1. Germline V lookup: CDR1 SGHTA, CDR2 FQGNSA. The CDR3 loop spans 14 amino acids. The ends lost 5 bases at V and 9 bases at J; junction bases unmatched: 6. CDR3 coding DNA: TGTGCCAGCAGCGGCGCGGACAGGGCTTCACCCCTCCACTTT. It yields the protein CASSGADRASPLHF.

V usage is TRBV4-1 and J usage is TRBJ2-7; tentatively, D is TRBD1 (5 bases). The CDR3 sequence is 13 residues long. Germline V gene lookup returns CDR1 MGHRA and CDR2 YSYEKL. The V end was cut by 4 bases, the J end by 7 bases, with 14 bases between. CDR3 protein: CASSLQAGSEQYF. The DNA of the CDR3 is TGCGCCAGCAGCCTACAAGCAGGGTCGGAGCAGTACTTC.

V gene TRBV28 combines with J gene TRBJ1-5; the D gene is possibly TRBD1 (5 bases). Germline-derived CDR1 and CDR2 are MDHEN and SYDVKM. The V and J ends lost 3 bases and 4 bases respectively, with 10 bases between them. The CDR3 extends over 14 amino acids. The CDR3 is CASSFRTPNQPQHF. For the CDR3, the DNA is TGTGCCAGCAGTTTCCGGACACCTAATCAGCCCCAGCATTTT.

V gene TRBV6-5 combines with J gene TRBJ1-5; D gene ambiguous. V was cut by 5 bases and J by 0 bases, with 8 bases left in between. The CDR3 extends over 14 amino acids. Germline V CDR1 and CDR2: MNHEY, SVGAGI. The CDR3 sequence is CASSRRDSNQPQHF. DNA of the CDR3: TGTGCCAGCAGTAGACGGGATAGCAATCAGCCCCAGCATTTT.

Of note for this clone: Other DNA variants within this sample encode the same CDR3. The chain combines TRBV19 with TRBJ2-2, with 9 nucleotides matching TRBD1. The junction had 16 bases not matched to a gene; V was cut back by 5 bases and J by 6 bases. Germline lookup yields CDR1 LNHDA and CDR2 SQIVND (reference sequence). The CDR3 length is 18 residues. The CDR3 sequence is CASSGNRGRLGGAGELFF. CDR3 DNA sequence: TGTGCCAGTAGTGGAAACAGGGGGCGCCTGGGGGGTGCCGGGGAGCTGTTTTTT.

The genes are TRBV30 and TRBJ1-3; 7 bases fit TRBD1. Germline V CDR1 and CDR2: GTSNPN, SVGIG (reference sequence). The CDR3 is made up of 15 amino acids. V shed 0 bases, J shed 4 bases, and the junction held 6 bases outside the gene matches. This CDR3 is CAWSVRGGDGNTIYF. CDR3 in DNA: TGTGCCTGGAGTGTAAGAGGGGGCGACGGAAACACCATATATTTT.

The genes are TRBV7-9 and TRBJ2-7; TRBD1 is a possible D gene (6 bases). The germline CDR1 and CDR2 sequences are SEHNR and FQNEAQ (reference sequence). Trimming took 2 bases from V and 4 from J, leaving 12 bases between them. This CDR3 has 14 residues. CDR3 bases: TGTGCCAGCAGCTTACCAGGGGAGAAGTACGAGCAGTACTTC. It is translated as CASSLPGEKYEQYF.

The chain carries TRBV9 and TRBJ2-7; D is uncertain. This CDR3 has 12 residues. The V gene's germline CDR1 is SGDLS and CDR2 YYNGEE. V lost 4 bases and J 4 bases, leaving 9 bases between the germline ends. The CDR3 spells CASSPSSYEQYF. The CDR3 region has the DNA TGTGCCAGCAGCCCGAGTTCGTACGAGCAGTACTTC.

The chain couples TRBV3-1 (or the pseudogene TRBV3-2) to TRBJ2-2; 7 positions agree with TRBD2. Germline CDR1 reads LGHDT; CDR2 reads YNNKEL (reference sequence). Trimming took 1 base from V and 5 from J; bases not matched to a gene: 7. The CDR3 spans 16 residues. The CDR3 region has the DNA TGTGCCAGCAGCCAAGTATCCCAGGGAGGGACCGGGGAGCTGTTTTTT. This translates into CASSQVSQGGTGELFF.

This sequence joins TRBV29-1 and TRBJ1-4; tentatively, D is TRBD1 (6 bases). The CDR3 length is 13 residues. Germline V CDR1 and CDR2: SQVTM, ANQGSEA. V was cut by 4 bases and J by 5 bases, with 11 bases left in between. CDR3 in DNA: TGCAGCGTTGGGGGGACAAGGAATGAAAAACTGTTTTTT. Translated: CSVGGTRNEKLFF.

This clone was observed a single time. The rearrangement links TRBV7-6 to TRBJ2-7; 7 bases fit TRBD2. In germline, CDR1 is SGHVS, CDR2 FNYEAQ. Trimming removed 1 base from V and 6 bases from J; junction bases left unmatched: 3. The CDR3 extends over 13 amino acids. CDR3 sequence: CASSLGAGVEQYF. CDR3 DNA: TGTGCCAGCAGCTTAGGGGCGGGAGTCGAGCAGTACTTC.

This clone was observed a few times. J is TRBJ2-7 and V is TRBV4-1; D may be TRBD2 (6 bases). The V gene's germline CDR1 is MGHRA and CDR2 YSYEKL. The CDR3 extends over 15 amino acids. Trimming pared 0 bases from V and 1 base from J, leaving 10 bases between. In DNA, the CDR3 is TGCGCCAGCAGCCAAGAAGCGGGCCCTTCCTACGAGCAGTACTTC. It encodes CASSQEAGPSYEQYF.

This chain uses TRBV7-8 with TRBJ2-3; 9 positions match TRBD2. Trimming removed 4 bases from V and 0 bases from J; junction bases left unmatched: 14. This CDR3 spans 19 amino acids. In germline, CDR1 is SGHVS, CDR2 FQNEAQ. CDR3 DNA: TGTGCCAGCAGCTCTCCTTCGCCTAGCGGGACCCTTAGCACAGATACGCAGTATTTT. It yields the protein CASSSPSPSGTLSTDTQYF. The complete variable domain, with remaining parts taken from reference TRBV7-8 and TRBJ2-3, reads GAGVSQSPRYKVAKRGQDVALRCDPISGHVSLFWYQQALGQGPEFLTYFQNEAQLDKSGLPSDRFFAERPEGSVSTLKIQRTQQEDSAVYLCASSSPSPSGTLSTDTQYFGPGTRLTVL.

The V call is TRBV30, the J call TRBJ1-5; no clear D gene. CDR3 length: 15 amino acids. CDR1 and CDR2 from the germline V gene are GTSNPN and SVGIG (reference sequence). V shed 3 bases and J shed 0 bases, with 12 bases lying between them. The CDR3 coding sequence is TGTGCCTGGAGACCGAGACACCATAGCAATCAGCCCCAGCATTTT. This sequence encodes CAWRPRHHSNQPQHF.